What follows describes a single T cell receptor (beta chain). Germline CDR1 and CDR2: SGHVS and FNYEAQ. The V gene end was trimmed by 5 bases and the J gene end by 7 bases; junction bases not matched to a gene: 11. The CDR3 covers 16 residues. Assay: immunoSEQ multiplex PCR; the TCRdb copy retains only in-frame clones and omits some. Among around 200,000 clones listed, around four fifths were seen once. The sample originates from a study of blood T cell repertoires in COVID-19. Input material: peripheral blood. The chain employs TRBV7-6 and TRBJ1-4; the match to TRBD1 covers 9 bases. This receptor was identified in a woman aged 40 to 50 with active or convalescent COVID-19. The CDR3 region is CASSPGQGALGEKLFF. The CDR3 DNA reads as TGTGCCAGCAGCCCGGGACAGGGTGCCCTTGGTGAAAAACTGTTTTTT.